This T cell receptor (beta chain) was sequenced in a study of blood T cell repertoires in COVID-19. Germline-derived CDR1 and CDR2 are ENHRY and SYGVKD. Trimming at V came to 6 bases and at J to 3 bases, leaving 15 bases not matched to a gene. CDR3 length equals 18 residues. Generated by immunoSEQ multiplex PCR, the TCRdb table keeps only in-frame clones and is missing some. Counted here are some 520,000 clones, nearly 90% occurring once; the ten biggest clones make up around 0.92%. Sequenced input: peripheral blood. This sequence originates from a man aged 18 to 29 with COVID-19, enrolled during active disease. J is TRBJ2-3 and V is TRBV10-3; 10 bases line up with TRBD2. The CDR3: CAIRNVLPTSGFTDTQYF. CDR3 coding DNA: TGTGCCATCAGGAACGTTTTACCGACTAGCGGGTTTACAGATACGCAGTATTTT.